This T cell receptor (beta chain) was found in a study of neurological immune-mediated disorders. Overall study results and limits: The highest TCR clonal expansion occurred in HTLV-1-associated myelopathy; multiple sclerosis fell below healthy controls.

Template-switch 5'RACE cDNA synthesis added a 10-nucleotide unique molecular identifier. Over 180 million TCR-beta sequences from 15-18 subjects came from every sequencing run. TCRdb reprocessed the 5' RACE reads via MiXCR and lists one record per CDR3 protein. Seen here are 55,000 to 65,000 distinct CDR3 sequences, under 4.5% observed once, and the top ten hold 3.1%. Germline V CDR1 and CDR2: SGDLS, YYNGEE. The CDR3 length is 17 residues. Losses at the gene ends were 2 bases for V and 0 bases for J; bases not matched to a gene: 11. A note on this clonotype: Its target is unknown.

Sequenced sample: PBMCs. The chain joins TRBV9 to TRBJ2-7; 7 nucleotides match TRBD1. The TCR originated in a woman under 40 with multiple sclerosis. In DNA, the CDR3 is TGTGCCAGCAGCGTTGGATACAGGGGTACCAGCTCCTACGAGCAGTACTTC. It is translated as CASSVGYRGTSSYEQYF.